This T cell receptor (beta chain) is from a study of coeliac disease. For the study at large: Coeliac patients had newly diagnosed active disease, refractory type I disease, or gluten-free diet control. Study-level points and caveats: Largely private TRB repertoires meant most sequences were sample-unique. Control samples showed higher TRB and TRG clonality than intraepithelial and lamina propria samples in active celiac disease.

This CDR3 is built from 15 residues. The ends lost 5 bases at V and 3 bases at J; junction bases unmatched: 6. The germline V gene encodes CDR1 PRHDT and CDR2 FYEKMQ (reference sequence). Turning to this clone: Its cognate antigen is unknown.

Sequenced by immunoSEQ multiplex PCR; TCRdb stores in-frame clones only, minus some. The sample shows more than 3,500 clones, less than 75% of them seen only once. Sequenced sample: intraepithelial lymphocytes from the gut. The source is a man aged 70-80 years with active celiac disease. The J gene is TRBJ2-7, the V gene TRBV13; 11 bases fit TRBD1. CDR3: CASSPIGTGGYEQYF. The DNA for the CDR3 is TGTGCCAGCAGCCCGATCGGGACAGGGGGCTACGAGCAGTACTTC.